A selection of T cell receptor beta chains follows, all from one sample in a study of lymphopenia after photon versus proton radiotherapy. Sequenced by immunoSEQ multiplex PCR; TCRdb stores in-frame clones only, minus some. This table has 45,000 to 65,000 clones, 92% appearing once. The source material was peripheral blood, sampled from a patient treated with photon-based radiotherapy. These receptors came from a middle-aged woman with cholangiocarcinoma. CDR3s include the opening cysteine and the closing phenylalanine or tryptophan. A D gene is named only where the DNA matches it firmly. Not every row has a clone size; where given, it reads once, few, many or a size class.

TRBV2,-,TRBJ2-5,TRBD1,CASSPGTGMETQYF,TGTGCCAGCAGCCCTGGGACAGGGATGGAGACCCAGTACTTC
TRBV19,-,TRBJ2-3,TRBD1,CASSRDRTLAQYF,TGTGCCAGTAGCCGGGACAGAACCTTGGCGCAGTATTTT
TRBV9,once,TRBJ1-2,-,CASTPAPVFNYGYTF,TGTGCCAGTACCCCCGCCCCCGTCTTTAACTATGGCTACACCTTC
TRBV28,-,TRBJ2-4,TRBD1,CASSSRQGALAKNIQYF,TGTGCCAGCAGTTCCAGACAGGGGGCACTAGCCAAAAACATTCAGTACTTC
TRBV30,-,TRBJ2-1,-,CAWSVNKQFF,TGTGCCTGGAGTGTAAATAAGCAGTTCTTC
TRBV7-6,once,TRBJ1-4,TRBD1,CASRGQVNEKLFF,TGTGCCAGCAGAGGACAGGTTAATGAAAAACTGTTTTTT
TRBV5-1,once,TRBJ2-5,-,CASSSILGPKETQYF,TGCGCCAGCAGCTCAATCCTAGGTCCCAAAGAGACCCAGTACTTC
TRBV11-2,-,TRBJ2-2,-,CASSQVGRIHTGELFF,TGTGCCAGCAGCCAGGTGGGGAGGATCCACACCGGGGAGCTGTTTTTT
TRBV2,-,TRBJ2-2,-,CASKYETVLVGELFF,TGTGCCAGCAAATATGAGACAGTTCTGGTGGGGGAGCTGTTTTTT
TRBV11-2,-,TRBJ1-2,-,CASSPGARGSAGYTF,TGTGCCAGCAGCCCTGGTGCCAGGGGCTCGGCTGGCTACACCTTC
TRBV11-2,-,TRBJ1-1,TRBD1,CASSAWDRNTEAFF,TGTGCCAGCAGCGCTTGGGACAGAAACACTGAAGCTTTCTTT
TRBV6-5,-,TRBJ2-7,-,CASSQQYEQYF,TGTGCCAGCAGTCAGCAGTACGAGCAGTACTTC
TRBV5-4,once,TRBJ1-1,TRBD1,CASSLRTGGSSAEAFF,TGTGCCAGCAGCCTTAGGACAGGGGGTAGCTCTGCTGAAGCTTTCTTT
TRBV7-2,-,TRBJ2-7,-,CASSLVNEQYF,TGTGCCAGCAGCTTAGTGAACGAGCAGTACTTC
TRBV5-4,-,TRBJ1-2,-,CASSQDTYGYTF,TGTGCCAGCAGCCAGGACACCTATGGCTACACCTTC
TRBV9,-,TRBJ2-7,-,CASSPGGNTGEQYF,TGTGCCAGCAGCCCCGGCGGGAATACGGGGGAGCAGTACTTC
TRBV30,-,TRBJ1-2,-,CARRQGDYGYTF,TGTGCCCGCAGGCAGGGCGACTATGGCTACACCTTC
TRBV6-6,-,TRBJ1-2,-,CASRGDGGYTF,TGTGCCAGCAGGGGGGACGGTGGCTACACCTTC
TRBV27,-,TRBJ2-1,TRBD2,CATAGTSGSLRANEQFF,TGTGCCACCGCCGGGACTAGCGGCTCCCTAAGGGCCAATGAGCAGTTCTTC
TRBV6-1,-,TRBJ1-1,-,CASTRGSTEAFF,TGTGCCAGCACGCGGGGGAGCACTGAAGCTTTCTTT
TRBV19,once,TRBJ1-5,-,CASIPVGSNQPQHF,TGTGCCAGTATCCCGGTCGGGAGCAATCAGCCCCAGCATTTT
TRBV10-1,-,TRBJ2-2,-,CASSGEGTGSTGELFF,TGCGCCAGCAGTGGGGAGGGGACAGGTTCCACCGGGGAGCTGTTTTTT
TRBV10-3,-,TRBJ2-7,TRBD2,CAISEKLAGRYEQYF,TGTGCCATCAGTGAAAAACTAGCGGGGAGATACGAGCAGTACTTC
TRBV15,once,TRBJ2-1,-,CATSREKRAGPNEQFF,TGTGCCACCAGCAGAGAAAAGCGGGCGGGACCTAATGAGCAGTTCTTC
TRBV2,once,TRBJ2-1,-,CASRVGRGENNEQFF,TGTGCCAGCAGAGTAGGCCGGGGAGAGAACAATGAGCAGTTCTTC
TRBV27,-,TRBJ1-5,-,CASSFSGARGNQPQHF,TGTGCCAGCAGTTTTAGTGGGGCGCGGGGCAATCAGCCCCAGCATTTT
TRBV10-2,-,TRBJ2-7,TRBD2,CASSENPPGGEQYF,TGCGCCAGCAGTGAGAACCCCCCCGGGGGGGAGCAGTACTTC
TRBV13,-,TRBJ1-6,TRBD1,CASSLKAGTGFSPLHF,TGTGCCAGCAGCTTAAAAGCCGGGACAGGGTTTTCACCCCTCCACTTT
TRBV15,-,TRBJ1-4,-,CATTAATNEKLFF,TGTGCCACCACTGCCGCAACTAATGAAAAACTGTTTTTT
TRBV11-2,-,TRBJ1-6,-,CASSPTGEHSPLHF,TGTGCCAGCAGCCCCACGGGCGAGCATTCACCCCTCCACTTT
TRBV19,once,TRBJ1-5,TRBD1,CASSVNRGRSNQPQHF,TGTGCCAGTAGTGTGAACAGGGGGAGAAGCAATCAGCCCCAGCATTTT
TRBV7-6,-,TRBJ2-7,-,CASSRGQPTGEQYF,TGTGCCAGCAGCCGCGGGCAGCCCACAGGCGAGCAGTACTTC
TRBV27,-,TRBJ1-1,TRBD1,CASRTGVYTEAFF,TGTGCCAGCAGGACAGGGGTATACACTGAAGCTTTCTTT
TRBV5-1,few,TRBJ1-1,TRBD1,CASSLDRGLAEAFF,TGCGCCAGCAGCTTGGACAGGGGTTTGGCTGAAGCTTTCTTT
TRBV5-1,-,TRBJ1-1,-,CASSRTGNPQKAFF,TGCGCCAGCAGCCGCACAGGAAATCCTCAGAAAGCTTTCTTT
TRBV28,few,TRBJ1-1,-,CASSLMGGVMNTEAFF,TGTGCCAGCAGTTTAATGGGGGGGGTCATGAACACTGAAGCTTTCTTT
TRBV7-8,-,TRBJ1-2,TRBD1,CASSDRTGDGYGYTF,TGTGCCAGCAGCGACCGGACAGGGGATGGGTATGGCTACACCTTC
TRBV9,-,TRBJ1-1,-,CASSPVGDTEAFF,TGTGCCAGCAGCCCCGTGGGAGACACTGAAGCTTTCTTT
TRBV10-3,once,TRBJ2-1,TRBD1,CAISVRDRDNEQFF,TGTGCCATCAGTGTCAGGGACAGGGACAATGAGCAGTTCTTC
TRBV19,-,TRBJ2-1,-,CASSKGAGFSSYNEQFF,TGTGCCAGTTCCAAGGGCGCTGGATTCAGCTCCTACAATGAGCAGTTCTTC
TRBV9,-,TRBJ1-1,TRBD1,CASSVGTGGPNTEAFF,TGTGCCAGCAGCGTTGGGACAGGGGGCCCGAACACTGAAGCTTTCTTT
TRBV7-2,-,TRBJ2-5,TRBD2,CASSSSGVQETQYF,TGTGCCAGCAGCTCCAGCGGGGTACAAGAGACCCAGTACTTC